This T cell receptor beta chain originates from a study of prognosis after radiotherapy for stage I lung cancer. By two-round multiplex PCR, the TCR beta CDR3 was amplified from genomic DNA. Round-one PCR had primers specific to each TRBV and TRBJ gene. TCRdb passed the multiplex PCR reads through MiXCR, listing each CDR3 protein once. The sample records 20,000 to 30,000 distinct CDR3 sequences, approximately 29% being singletons. The length of the CDR3 is 18 residues. V dropped 5 bases and J dropped 6; count of bases not matched to a gene: 9. Per the germline V gene, CDR1 is SGHVS and CDR2 is FNYEAQ. The sample holds many counts of this clonotype.

The gene calls are TRBV7-6 and TRBJ2-2; 16 bases align to TRBD2. This TCR came from a donor over 45 with non-small cell lung cancer. Here the sequenced sample was PBMCs, taken before or after stereotactic body radiation therapy (not recorded which). The CDR3 sequence: CASSPSGTSGGAAGELFF. CDR3 bases: TGTGCCAGCAGCCCGAGCGGGACTAGCGGGGGGGCTGCCGGGGAGCTGTTTTTT.